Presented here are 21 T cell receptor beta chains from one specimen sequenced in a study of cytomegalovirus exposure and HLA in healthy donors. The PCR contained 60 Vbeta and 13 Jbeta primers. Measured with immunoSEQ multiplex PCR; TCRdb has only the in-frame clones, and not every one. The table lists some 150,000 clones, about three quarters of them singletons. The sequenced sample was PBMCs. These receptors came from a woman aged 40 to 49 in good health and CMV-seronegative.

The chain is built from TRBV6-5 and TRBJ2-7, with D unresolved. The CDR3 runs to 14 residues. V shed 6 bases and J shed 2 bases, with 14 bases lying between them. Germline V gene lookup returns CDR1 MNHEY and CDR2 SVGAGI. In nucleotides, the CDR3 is TGTGCCAGCAGCTGGAGCCGCAGCACCTACGAGCAGTACTTC. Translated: CASSWSRSTYEQYF.

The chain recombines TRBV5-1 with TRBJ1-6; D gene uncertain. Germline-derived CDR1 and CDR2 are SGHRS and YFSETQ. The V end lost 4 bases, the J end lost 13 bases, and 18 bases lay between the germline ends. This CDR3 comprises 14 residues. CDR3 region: CASSTREGGSPLHF. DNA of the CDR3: TGCGCCAGCAGCACGAGGGAGGGTGGGTCCCCCCTCCACTTT.

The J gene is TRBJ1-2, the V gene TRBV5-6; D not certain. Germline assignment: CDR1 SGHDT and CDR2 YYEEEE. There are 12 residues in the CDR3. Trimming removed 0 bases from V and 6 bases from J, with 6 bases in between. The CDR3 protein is CASSLGGHGYTF. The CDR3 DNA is TGTGCCAGCAGCTTGGGAGGGCATGGCTACACCTTC.

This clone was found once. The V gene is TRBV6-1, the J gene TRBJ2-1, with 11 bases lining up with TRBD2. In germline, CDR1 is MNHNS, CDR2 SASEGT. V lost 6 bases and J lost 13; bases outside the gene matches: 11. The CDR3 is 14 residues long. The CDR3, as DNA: TGTGCCAGCAGCGAACTAGCGGGGGTGGCAGATCAGTTCTTC. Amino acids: CASSELAGVADQFF.

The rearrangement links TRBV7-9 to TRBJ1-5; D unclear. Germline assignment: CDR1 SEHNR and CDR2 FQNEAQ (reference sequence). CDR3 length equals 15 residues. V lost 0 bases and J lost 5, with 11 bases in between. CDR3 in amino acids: CASSLALGSDQPQHF. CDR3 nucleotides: TGTGCCAGCAGCTTAGCGCTGGGCAGTGATCAGCCCCAGCATTTT.

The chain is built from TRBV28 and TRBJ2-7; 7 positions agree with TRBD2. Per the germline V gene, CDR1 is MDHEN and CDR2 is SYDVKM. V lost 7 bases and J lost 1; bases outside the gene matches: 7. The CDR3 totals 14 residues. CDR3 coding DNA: TGTGCCAGCATCTCCGTGGGGGGGTCCTACGAGCAGTACTTC. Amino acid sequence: CASISVGGSYEQYF.

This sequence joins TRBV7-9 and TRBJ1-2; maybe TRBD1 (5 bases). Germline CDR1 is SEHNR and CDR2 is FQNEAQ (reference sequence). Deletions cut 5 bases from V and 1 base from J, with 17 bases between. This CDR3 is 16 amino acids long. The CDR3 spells CASSPQPGGDNYGYTF. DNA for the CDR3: TGTGCCAGCAGCCCTCAGCCGGGGGGGGATAACTATGGCTACACCTTC.

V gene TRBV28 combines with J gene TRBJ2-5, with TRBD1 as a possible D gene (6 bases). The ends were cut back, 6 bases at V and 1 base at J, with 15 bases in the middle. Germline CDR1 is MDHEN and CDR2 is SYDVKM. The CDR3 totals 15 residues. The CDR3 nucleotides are TGTGCCAGCAGCTCCTCGGCCAGGGGCCAAGAGACCCAGTACTTC. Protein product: CASSSSARGQETQYF.

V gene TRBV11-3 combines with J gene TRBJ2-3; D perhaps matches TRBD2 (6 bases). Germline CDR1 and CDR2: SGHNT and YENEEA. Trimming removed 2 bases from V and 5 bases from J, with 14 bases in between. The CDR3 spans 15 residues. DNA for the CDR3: TGTGCCAGCAGCTTACTAGCCGGGAGACAAGATACGCAGTATTTT. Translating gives CASSLLAGRQDTQYF.

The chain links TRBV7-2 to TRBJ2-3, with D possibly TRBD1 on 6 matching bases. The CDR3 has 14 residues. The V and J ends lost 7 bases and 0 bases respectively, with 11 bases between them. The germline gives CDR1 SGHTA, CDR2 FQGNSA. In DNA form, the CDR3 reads TGTGCCAGCACTAACGGACAGAGCACAGATACGCAGTATTTT. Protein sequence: CASTNGQSTDTQYF.

The DNA for the CDR3 is TGTGCCAGTGGACAGGGAACTGAAGCTTTCTTT. Protein: CASGQGTEAFF. The rearrangement joins TRBV6-5 to TRBJ1-1, with TRBD1 matching over 8 bases. Germline CDR1 is MNHEY and CDR2 is SVGAGI. The CDR3 totals 11 residues. The V gene end was trimmed by 9 bases and the J gene end by 5 bases; junction bases not matched to a gene: 2.

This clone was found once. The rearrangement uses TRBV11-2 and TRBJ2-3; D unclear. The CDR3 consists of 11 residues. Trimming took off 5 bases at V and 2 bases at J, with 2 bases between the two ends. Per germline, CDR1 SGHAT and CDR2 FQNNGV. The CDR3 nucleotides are TGTGCCAGCAGCCTCACAGATACGCAGTATTTT. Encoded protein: CASSLTDTQYF.

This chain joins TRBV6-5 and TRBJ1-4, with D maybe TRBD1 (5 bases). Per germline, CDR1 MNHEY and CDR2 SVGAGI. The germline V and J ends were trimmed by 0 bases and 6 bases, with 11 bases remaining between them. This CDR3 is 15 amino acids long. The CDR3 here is CASSYSGRVDEKLFF. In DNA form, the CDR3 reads TGTGCCAGCAGTTACTCGGGCAGGGTTGATGAAAAACTGTTTTTT.

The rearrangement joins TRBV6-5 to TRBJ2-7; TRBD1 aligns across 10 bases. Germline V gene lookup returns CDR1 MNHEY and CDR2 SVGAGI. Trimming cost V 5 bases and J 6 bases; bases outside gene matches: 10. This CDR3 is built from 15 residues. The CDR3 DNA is TGTGCCAGCAGTCCTCATGGGACAGGGGTGAGCGAGCAGTACTTC. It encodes CASSPHGTGVSEQYF.

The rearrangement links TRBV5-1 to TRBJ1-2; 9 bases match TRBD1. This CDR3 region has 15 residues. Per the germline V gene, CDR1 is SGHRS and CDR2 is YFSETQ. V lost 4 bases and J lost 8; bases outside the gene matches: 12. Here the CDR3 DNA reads TGCGCCAGCAGCGAAGGACAGGGGTTGTTTATGGGCTACACCTTC. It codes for CASSEGQGLFMGYTF.

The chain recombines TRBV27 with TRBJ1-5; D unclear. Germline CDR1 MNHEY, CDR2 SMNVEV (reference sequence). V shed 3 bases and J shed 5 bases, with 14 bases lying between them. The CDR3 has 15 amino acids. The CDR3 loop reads CASSFSGGADQPQHF. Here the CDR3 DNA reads TGTGCCAGCAGTTTCTCGGGAGGCGCGGATCAGCCCCAGCATTTT.

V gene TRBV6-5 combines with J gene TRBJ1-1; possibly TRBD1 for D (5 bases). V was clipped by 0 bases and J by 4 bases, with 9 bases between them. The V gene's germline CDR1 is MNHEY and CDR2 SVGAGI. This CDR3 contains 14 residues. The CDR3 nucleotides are TGTGCCAGCAGTTACTCTCGGGGGGGCACTGAAGCTTTCTTT. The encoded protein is CASSYSRGGTEAFF.

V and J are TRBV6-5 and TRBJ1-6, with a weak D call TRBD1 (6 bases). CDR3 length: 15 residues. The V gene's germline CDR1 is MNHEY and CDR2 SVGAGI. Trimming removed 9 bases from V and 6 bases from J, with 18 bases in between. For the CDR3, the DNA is TGTGCCAGTCGACAGGCCCTAAGCAGTAATTCACCCCTCCACTTT. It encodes CASRQALSSNSPLHF.

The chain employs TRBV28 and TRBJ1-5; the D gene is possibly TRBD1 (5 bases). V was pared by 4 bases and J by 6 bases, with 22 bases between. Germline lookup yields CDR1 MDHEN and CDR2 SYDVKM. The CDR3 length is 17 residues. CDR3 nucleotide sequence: TGTGCCAGCAGTTCAGACATGGGTTACGGGGGGGGTCAGCCCCAGCATTTT. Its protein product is CASSSDMGYGGGQPQHF. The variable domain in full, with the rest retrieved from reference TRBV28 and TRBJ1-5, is DVKVTQSSRYLVKRTGEKVFLECVQDMDHENMFWYRQDPGLGLRLIYFSYDVKMKEKGDIPEGYSVSREKKERFSLILESASTNQTSMYLCASSSDMGYGGGQPQHFGDGTRLSIL.

The CDR3 DNA reads TGTGCCAGCAGCCTTAGCGGGGGGGCTATCAATGAGCAGTTCTTC. Protein sequence: CASSLSGGAINEQFF. J is TRBJ2-1 and V is TRBV6-5; 11 positions match TRBD2. The CDR3 is made up of 15 amino acids. Germline V lookup: CDR1 MNHEY, CDR2 SVGAGI. V lost 6 bases and J lost 6; bases outside the gene matches: 7.

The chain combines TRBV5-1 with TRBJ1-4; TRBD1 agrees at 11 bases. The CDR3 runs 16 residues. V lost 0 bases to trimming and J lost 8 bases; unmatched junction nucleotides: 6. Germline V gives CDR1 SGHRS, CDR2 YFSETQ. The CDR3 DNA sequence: TGCGCCAGCAGCTTGGCCGTCGGGACAGGGGGGGAAAAACTGTTTTTT. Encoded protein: CASSLAVGTGGEKLFF. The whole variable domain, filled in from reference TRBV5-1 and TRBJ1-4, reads KAGVTQTPRYLIKTRGQQVTLSCSPISGHRSVSWYQQTPGQGLQFLFEYFSETQRNKGNFPGRFSGRQFSNSRSEMNVSTLELGDSALYLCASSLAVGTGGEKLFFGSGTQLSVL.